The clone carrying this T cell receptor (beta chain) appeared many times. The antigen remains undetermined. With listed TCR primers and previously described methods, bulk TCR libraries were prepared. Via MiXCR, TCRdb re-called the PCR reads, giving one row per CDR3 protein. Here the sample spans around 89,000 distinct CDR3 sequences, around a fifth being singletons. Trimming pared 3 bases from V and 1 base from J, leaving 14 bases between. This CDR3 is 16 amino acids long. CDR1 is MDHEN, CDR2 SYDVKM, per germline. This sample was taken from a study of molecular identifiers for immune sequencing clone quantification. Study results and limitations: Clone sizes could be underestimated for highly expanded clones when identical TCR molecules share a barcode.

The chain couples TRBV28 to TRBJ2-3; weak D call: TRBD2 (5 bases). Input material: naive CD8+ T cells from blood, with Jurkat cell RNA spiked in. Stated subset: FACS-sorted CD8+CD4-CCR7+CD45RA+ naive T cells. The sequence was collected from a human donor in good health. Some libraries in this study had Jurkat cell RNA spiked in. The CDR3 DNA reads TGTGCCAGCAGTTTTGCCCTAGCTACTGGCACAGATACGCAGTATTTT. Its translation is CASSFALATGTDTQYF. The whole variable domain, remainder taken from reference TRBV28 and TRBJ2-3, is DVKVTQSSRYLVKRTGEKVFLECVQDMDHENMFWYRQDPGLGLRLIYFSYDVKMKEKGDIPEGYSVSREKKERFSLILESASTNQTSMYLCASSFALATGTDTQYFGPGTRLTVL.